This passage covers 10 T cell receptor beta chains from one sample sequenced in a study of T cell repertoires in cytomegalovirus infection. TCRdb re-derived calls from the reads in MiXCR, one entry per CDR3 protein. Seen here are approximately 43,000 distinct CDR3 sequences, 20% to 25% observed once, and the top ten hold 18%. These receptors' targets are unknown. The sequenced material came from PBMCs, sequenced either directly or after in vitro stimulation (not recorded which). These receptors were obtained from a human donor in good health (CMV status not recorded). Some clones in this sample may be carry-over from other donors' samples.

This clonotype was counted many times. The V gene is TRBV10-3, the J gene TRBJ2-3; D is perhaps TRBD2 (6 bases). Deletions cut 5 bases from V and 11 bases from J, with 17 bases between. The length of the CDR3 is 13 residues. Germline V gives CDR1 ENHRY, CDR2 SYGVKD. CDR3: CAISFSEREMQYF. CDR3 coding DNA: TGTGCCATCAGTTTTTCGGAACGGGAGATGCAGTATTTT.

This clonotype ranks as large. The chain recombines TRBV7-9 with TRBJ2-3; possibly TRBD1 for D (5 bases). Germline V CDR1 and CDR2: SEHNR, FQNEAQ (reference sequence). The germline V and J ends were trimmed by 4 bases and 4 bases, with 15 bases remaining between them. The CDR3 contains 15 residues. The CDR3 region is CASSSDETVPDTQYF. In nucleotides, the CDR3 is TGTGCCAGCAGCTCGGACGAGACAGTCCCAGATACGCAGTATTTT. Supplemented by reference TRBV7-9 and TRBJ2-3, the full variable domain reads DTGVSQNPRHKITKRGQNVTFRCDPISEHNRLYWYRQTLGQGPEFLTYFQNEAQLEKSRLLSDRFSAERPKGSFSTLEIQRTEQGDSAMYLCASSSDETVPDTQYFGPGTRLTVL.

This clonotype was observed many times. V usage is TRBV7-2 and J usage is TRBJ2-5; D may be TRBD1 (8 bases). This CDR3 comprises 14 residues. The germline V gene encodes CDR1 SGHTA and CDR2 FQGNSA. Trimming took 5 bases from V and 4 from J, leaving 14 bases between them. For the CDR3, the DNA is TGTGCCAGCAGCCTTTACAGGGGGGGAGAGACCCAGTACTTC. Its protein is CASSLYRGGETQYF.

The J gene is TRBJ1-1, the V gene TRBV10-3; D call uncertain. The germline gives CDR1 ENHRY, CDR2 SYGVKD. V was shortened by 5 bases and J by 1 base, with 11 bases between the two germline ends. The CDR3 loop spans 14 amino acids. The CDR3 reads CAISTRTENTEAFF. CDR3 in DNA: TGTGCCATCAGTACGAGAACTGAGAACACTGAAGCTTTCTTT.

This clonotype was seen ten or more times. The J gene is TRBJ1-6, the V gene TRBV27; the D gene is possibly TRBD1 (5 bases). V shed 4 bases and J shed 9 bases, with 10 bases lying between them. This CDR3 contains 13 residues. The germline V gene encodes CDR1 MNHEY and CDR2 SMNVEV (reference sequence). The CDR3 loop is CASSWGLGSPLHF. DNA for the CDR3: TGTGCCAGCAGTTGGGGCCTCGGTTCACCCCTCCACTTT.

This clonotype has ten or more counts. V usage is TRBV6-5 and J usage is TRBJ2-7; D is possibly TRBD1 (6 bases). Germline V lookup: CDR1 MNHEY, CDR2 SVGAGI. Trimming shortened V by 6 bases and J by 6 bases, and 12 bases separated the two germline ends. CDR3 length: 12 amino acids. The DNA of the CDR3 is TGTGCCAGCAGCCGTTCCAGGGGCGAGCAGTACTTC. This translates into CASSRSRGEQYF.

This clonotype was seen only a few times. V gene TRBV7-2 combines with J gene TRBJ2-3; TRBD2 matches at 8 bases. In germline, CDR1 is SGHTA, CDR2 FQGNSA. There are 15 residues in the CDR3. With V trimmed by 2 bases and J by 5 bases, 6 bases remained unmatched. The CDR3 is CASSLIGGVGDTQYF. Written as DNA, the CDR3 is TGTGCCAGCAGCTTAATCGGGGGGGTTGGAGATACGCAGTATTTT. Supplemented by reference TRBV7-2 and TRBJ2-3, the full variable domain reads GAGVSQSPSNKVTEKGKDVELRCDPISGHTALYWYRQSLGQGLEFLIYFQGNSAPDKSGLPSDRFSAERTGGSVSTLTIQRTQQEDSAVYLCASSLIGGVGDTQYFGPGTRLTVL.

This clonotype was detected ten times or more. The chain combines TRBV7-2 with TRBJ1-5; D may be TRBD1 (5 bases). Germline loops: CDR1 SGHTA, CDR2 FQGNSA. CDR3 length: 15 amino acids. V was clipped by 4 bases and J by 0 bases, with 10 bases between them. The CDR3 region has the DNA TGTGCCAGCAGCTGGGGCCCTTATAGCAATCAGCCCCAGCATTTT. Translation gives CASSWGPYSNQPQHF.

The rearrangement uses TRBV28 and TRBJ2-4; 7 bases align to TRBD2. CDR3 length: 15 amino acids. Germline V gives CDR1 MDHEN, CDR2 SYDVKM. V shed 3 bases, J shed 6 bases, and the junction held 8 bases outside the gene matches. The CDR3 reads CASSLIQGGINIQYF. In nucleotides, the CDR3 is TGTGCCAGCAGTTTGATTCAGGGAGGGATAAACATTCAGTACTTC.

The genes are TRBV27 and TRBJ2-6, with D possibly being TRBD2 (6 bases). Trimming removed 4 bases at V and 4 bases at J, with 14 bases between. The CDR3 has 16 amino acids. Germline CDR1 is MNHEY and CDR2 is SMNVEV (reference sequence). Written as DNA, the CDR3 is TGTGCCAGCAGTTACGTTGGAGGGACCGGGGCCAACGTCCTGACTTTC. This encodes CASSYVGGTGANVLTF.